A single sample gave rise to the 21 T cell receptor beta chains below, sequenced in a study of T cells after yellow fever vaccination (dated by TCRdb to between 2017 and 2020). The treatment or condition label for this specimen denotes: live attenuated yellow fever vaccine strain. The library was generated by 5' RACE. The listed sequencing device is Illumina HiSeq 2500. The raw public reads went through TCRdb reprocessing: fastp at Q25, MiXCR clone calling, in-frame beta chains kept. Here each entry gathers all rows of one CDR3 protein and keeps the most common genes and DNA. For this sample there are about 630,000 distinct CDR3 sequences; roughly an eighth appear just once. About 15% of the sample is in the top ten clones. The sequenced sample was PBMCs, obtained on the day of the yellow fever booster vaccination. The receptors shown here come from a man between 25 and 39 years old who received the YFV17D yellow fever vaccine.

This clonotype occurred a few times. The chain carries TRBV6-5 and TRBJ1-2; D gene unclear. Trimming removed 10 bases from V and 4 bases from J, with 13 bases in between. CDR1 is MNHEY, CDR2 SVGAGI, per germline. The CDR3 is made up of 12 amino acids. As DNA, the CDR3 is TGTGCCACCTTTTCACTTGGCTATGGCTACACCTTC. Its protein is CATFSLGYGYTF.

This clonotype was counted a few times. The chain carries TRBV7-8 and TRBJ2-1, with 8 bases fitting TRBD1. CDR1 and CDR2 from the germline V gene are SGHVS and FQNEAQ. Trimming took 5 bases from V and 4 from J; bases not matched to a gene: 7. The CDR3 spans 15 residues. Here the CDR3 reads CASSRDRRRYNEQFF. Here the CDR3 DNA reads TGTGCCAGCAGCAGGGACAGGCGAAGGTACAATGAGCAGTTCTTC. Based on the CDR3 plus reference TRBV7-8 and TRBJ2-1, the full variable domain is GAGVSQSPRYKVAKRGQDVALRCDPISGHVSLFWYQQALGQGPEFLTYFQNEAQLDKSGLPSDRFFAERPEGSVSTLKIQRTQQEDSAVYLCASSRDRRRYNEQFFGPGTRLTVL.

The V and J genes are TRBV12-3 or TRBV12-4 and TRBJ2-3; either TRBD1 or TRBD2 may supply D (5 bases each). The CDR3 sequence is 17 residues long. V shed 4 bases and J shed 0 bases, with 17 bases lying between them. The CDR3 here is CASSSMPWDGSTDTQYF. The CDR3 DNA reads TGTGCCAGCAGTTCAATGCCCTGGGACGGTAGCACAGATACGCAGTATTTT.

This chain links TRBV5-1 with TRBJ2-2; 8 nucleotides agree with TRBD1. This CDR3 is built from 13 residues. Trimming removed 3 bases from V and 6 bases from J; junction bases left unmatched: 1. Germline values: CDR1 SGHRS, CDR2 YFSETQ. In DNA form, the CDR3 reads TGCGCCAGCAGCTCGGACAGGGCCGGGGAGCTGTTTTTT. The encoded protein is CASSSDRAGELFF.

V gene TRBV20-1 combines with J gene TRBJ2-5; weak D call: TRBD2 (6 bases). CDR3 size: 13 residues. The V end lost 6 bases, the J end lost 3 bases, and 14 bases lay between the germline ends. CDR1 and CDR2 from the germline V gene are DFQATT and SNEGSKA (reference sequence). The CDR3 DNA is TGCAGTGCGAACACGCCTAGCGAAGAGACCCAGTACTTC. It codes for CSANTPSEETQYF.

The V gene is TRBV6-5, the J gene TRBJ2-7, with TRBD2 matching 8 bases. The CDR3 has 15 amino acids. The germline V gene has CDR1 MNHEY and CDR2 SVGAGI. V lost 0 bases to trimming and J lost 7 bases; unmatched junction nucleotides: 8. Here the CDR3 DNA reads TGTGCCAGCAGTTACTCAGCGGGAGCCGAGGCAGAGCAGTACTTC. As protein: CASSYSAGAEAEQYF.

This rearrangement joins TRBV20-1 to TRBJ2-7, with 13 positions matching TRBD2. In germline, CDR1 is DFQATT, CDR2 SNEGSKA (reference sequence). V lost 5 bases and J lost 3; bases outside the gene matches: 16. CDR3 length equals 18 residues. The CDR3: CSALRTSGRSAFLYEQYF. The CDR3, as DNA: TGCAGTGCTCTTAGGACTAGCGGGAGATCTGCGTTCCTCTACGAGCAGTACTTC.

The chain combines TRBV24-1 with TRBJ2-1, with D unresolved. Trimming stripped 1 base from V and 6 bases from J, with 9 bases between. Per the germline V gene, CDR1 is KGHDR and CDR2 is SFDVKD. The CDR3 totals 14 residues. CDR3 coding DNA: TGTGCCACCAGTGATTTATCGGGCCGCAATGAGCAGTTCTTC. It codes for CATSDLSGRNEQFF.

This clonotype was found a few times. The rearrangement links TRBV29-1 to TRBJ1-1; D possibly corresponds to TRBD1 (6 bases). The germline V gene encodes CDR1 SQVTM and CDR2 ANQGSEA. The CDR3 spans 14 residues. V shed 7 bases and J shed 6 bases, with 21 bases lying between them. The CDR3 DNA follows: TGCAGCGCACAACAGGGACTCTACGGCGCTGAAGCTTTCTTT. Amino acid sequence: CSAQQGLYGAEAFF.

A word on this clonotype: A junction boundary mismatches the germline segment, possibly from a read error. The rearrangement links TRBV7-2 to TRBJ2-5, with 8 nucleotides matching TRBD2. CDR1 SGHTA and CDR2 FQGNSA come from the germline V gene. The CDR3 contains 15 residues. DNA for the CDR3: TGTGACAGCAGCTTGAGCACTAGCGGAGGGAGGGCCCAGTACTTC. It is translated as CDSSLSTSGGRAQYF.

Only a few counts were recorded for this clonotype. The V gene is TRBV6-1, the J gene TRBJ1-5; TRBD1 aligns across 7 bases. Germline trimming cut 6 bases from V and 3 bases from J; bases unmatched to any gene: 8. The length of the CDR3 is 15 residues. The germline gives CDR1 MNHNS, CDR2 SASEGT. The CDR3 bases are TGTGCCAGCAGCCCAGGGGGTTGGGACAATCAGCCCCAGCATTTT. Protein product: CASSPGGWDNQPQHF.

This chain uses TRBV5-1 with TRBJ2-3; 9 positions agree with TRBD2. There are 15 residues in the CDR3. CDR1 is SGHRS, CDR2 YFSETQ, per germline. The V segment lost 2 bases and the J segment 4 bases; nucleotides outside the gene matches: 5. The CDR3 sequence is CASSFLAGAADTQYF. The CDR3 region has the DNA TGCGCCAGCAGCTTTTTAGCGGGAGCGGCAGATACGCAGTATTTT.

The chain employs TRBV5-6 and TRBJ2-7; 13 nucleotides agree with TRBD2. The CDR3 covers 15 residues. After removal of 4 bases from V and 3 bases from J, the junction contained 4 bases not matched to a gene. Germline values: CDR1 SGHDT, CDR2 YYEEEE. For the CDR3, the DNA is TGTGCCAGCAGCCCGGGACTAGCGGGATACTACGAGCAGTACTTC. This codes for CASSPGLAGYYEQYF.

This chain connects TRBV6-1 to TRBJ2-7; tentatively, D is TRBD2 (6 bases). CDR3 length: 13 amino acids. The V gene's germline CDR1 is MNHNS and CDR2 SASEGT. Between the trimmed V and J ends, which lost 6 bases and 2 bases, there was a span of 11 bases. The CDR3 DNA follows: TGTGCCAGCAGGATCGGGAGCACCTACGAGCAGTACTTC. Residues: CASRIGSTYEQYF.

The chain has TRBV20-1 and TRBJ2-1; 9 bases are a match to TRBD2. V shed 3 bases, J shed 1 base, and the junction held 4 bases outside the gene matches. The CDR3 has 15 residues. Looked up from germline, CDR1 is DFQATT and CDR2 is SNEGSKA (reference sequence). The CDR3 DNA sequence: TGCAGTGCTAGGAGGCGGGAGGGGTCCTACAATGAGCAGTTCTTC. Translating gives CSARRREGSYNEQFF.

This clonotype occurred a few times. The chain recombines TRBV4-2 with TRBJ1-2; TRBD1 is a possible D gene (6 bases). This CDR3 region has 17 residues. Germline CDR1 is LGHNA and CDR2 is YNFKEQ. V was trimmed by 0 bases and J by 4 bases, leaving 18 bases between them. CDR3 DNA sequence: TGTGCCAGCAGCCAAGATCATCTGGGGACAAGTCGCTATGGCTACACCTTC. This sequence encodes CASSQDHLGTSRYGYTF.

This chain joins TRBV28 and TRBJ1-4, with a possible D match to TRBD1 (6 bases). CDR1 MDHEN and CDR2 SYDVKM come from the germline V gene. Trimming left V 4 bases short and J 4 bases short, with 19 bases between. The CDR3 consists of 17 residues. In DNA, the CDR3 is TGTGCCAGCAGTTCGTTGACAGGCCGAGGCTATAATGAAAAACTGTTTTTT. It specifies CASSSLTGRGYNEKLFF.

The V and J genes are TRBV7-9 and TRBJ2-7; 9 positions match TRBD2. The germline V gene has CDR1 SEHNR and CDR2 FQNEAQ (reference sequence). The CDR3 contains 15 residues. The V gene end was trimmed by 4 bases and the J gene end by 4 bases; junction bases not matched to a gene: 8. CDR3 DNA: TGTGCCAGCAGCTCCGTTAGCGGGGGTTGGTACGAGCAGTACTTC. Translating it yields CASSSVSGGWYEQYF. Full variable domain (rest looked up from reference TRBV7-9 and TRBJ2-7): DTGVSQNPRHKITKRGQNVTFRCDPISEHNRLYWYRQTLGQGPEFLTYFQNEAQLEKSRLLSDRFSAERPKGSFSTLEIQRTEQGDSAMYLCASSSVSGGWYEQYFGPGTRLTVT.

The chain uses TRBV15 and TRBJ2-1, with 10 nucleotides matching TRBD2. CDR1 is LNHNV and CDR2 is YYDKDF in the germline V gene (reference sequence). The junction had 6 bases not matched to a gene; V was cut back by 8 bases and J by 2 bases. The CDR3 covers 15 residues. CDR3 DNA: TGTGCCACCGCTAGCGGGAGTGGTCCCTACAATGAGCAGTTCTTC. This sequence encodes CATASGSGPYNEQFF.

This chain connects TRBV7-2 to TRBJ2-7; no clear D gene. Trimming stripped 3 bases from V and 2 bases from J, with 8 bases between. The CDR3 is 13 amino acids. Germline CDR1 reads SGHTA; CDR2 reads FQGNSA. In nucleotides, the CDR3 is TGTGCCAGCAGCTTTTCCCCAACCTACGAGCAGTACTTC. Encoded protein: CASSFSPTYEQYF.

CDR3: CASSKQGDEQYF. Written as DNA, the CDR3 is TGTGCCAGCAGCAAACAGGGGGACGAGCAGTACTTC. V gene TRBV7-9 combines with J gene TRBJ2-7, with 8 bases aligning to TRBD1. CDR1 is SEHNR and CDR2 is FQNEAQ in the germline V gene (reference sequence). The CDR3 covers 12 residues. J was trimmed by 5 bases and V by 5 bases; bases with no gene match: 2.